This is a list of T cell receptor beta chains from one sample in a study of blood T cell repertoires in COVID-19. TCRdb keeps only in-frame clones here, not all; method: immunoSEQ multiplex PCR. The sample includes around 200,000 clones, 88% of them seen just once. Sequencing was done on a sample of PBMCs or T cells enriched from blood (not recorded which). These receptors were obtained from a woman younger than 45 who had recovered from COVID-19. The CDR3 runs from the conserved cysteine through the conserved F or W. Expanded clones are given a class, and other clones once, few, many or no size at all.

clone size: once
V gene: TRBV18
CDR3 protein: CASVPGEPRVTFF

clone size: NA
V gene: TRBV4-2
CDR3 protein: CASSQAAGSSYNEQFF

clone size: NA
V gene: TRBV3-1/TRBV3-2
CDR3 protein: CASSQTGWSYTF

clone size: NA
V gene: TRBV7-9
CDR3 protein: CASSPQGGELFF

clone size: NA
V gene: TRBV7-9
CDR3 protein: CASSSTTGGAYEQYF

clone size: NA
V gene: TRBV14
CDR3 protein: CASSQSYFYGYTF

clone size: NA
V gene: TRBV6-5
CDR3 protein: CASSYGRRNTEAFF

clone size: NA
V gene: TRBV9
CDR3 protein: CASSVGQGPYGYTF

clone size: NA
V gene: TRBV27
CDR3 protein: CASSSMGGTGPYEQYF

clone size: NA
V gene: TRBV7-3
CDR3 protein: CASSLTGANSGELFF

clone size: NA
V gene: TRBV27
CDR3 protein: CASSLTGERYEQYF

clone size: NA
V gene: TRBV14
CDR3 protein: CASSQAPGYTEAFF

clone size: once
V gene: TRBV5-6
CDR3 protein: CASSLGDSPLHF

clone size: NA
V gene: TRBV5-4
CDR3 protein: CASSPDRDSSYNEQFF

clone size: NA
V gene: TRBV19
CDR3 protein: CASSIVGTGAYEQYF

clone size: NA
V gene: TRBV13
CDR3 protein: CASSARDRYTGELFF

clone size: NA
V gene: TRBV7-9
CDR3 protein: CASSRMAGSQETQYF

clone size: NA
V gene: TRBV9
CDR3 protein: CASSAGLDPSYEQYF

clone size: NA
V gene: TRBV6-2/TRBV6-3
CDR3 protein: CASSLRDRDNQPQHF

clone size: NA
V gene: TRBV4-1
CDR3 protein: CASSLNTAVGQINQPQHF

clone size: NA
V gene: TRBV7-2
CDR3 protein: CASSLGGVGRVVNYGYTF

clone size: NA
V gene: TRBV4-1
CDR3 protein: CASSQAQLSSGNTIYF

clone size: NA
V gene: TRBV5-6
CDR3 protein: CASSLPTAYETNYGYTF

clone size: NA
V gene: TRBV7-6
CDR3 protein: CASSTYGLDGTGELFF

clone size: NA
V gene: TRBV5-1
CDR3 protein: CASGSLGSSYEQYF

clone size: NA
V gene: TRBV4-2
CDR3 protein: CASSQVASGGSYEQYF

clone size: NA
V gene: TRBV7-9
CDR3 protein: CASSLDHRGTGDYGYTF

clone size: few
V gene: TRBV5-3
CDR3 protein: CARKEDSSSYNSPLHF

clone size: NA
V gene: TRBV11-2
CDR3 protein: CASSLPGRAGGYTF

clone size: NA
V gene: TRBV4-2
CDR3 protein: CASSQDPGRVAGADNEQFF

clone size: NA
V gene: TRBV5-1
CDR3 protein: CASSLNKNTEAFF

clone size: NA
V gene: TRBV5-4
CDR3 protein: CASSLSGGGYNEQFF

clone size: NA
V gene: TRBV2
CDR3 protein: CASSEGSGRAFF

clone size: few
V gene: TRBV7-9
CDR3 protein: CASSLSGGYEQYF